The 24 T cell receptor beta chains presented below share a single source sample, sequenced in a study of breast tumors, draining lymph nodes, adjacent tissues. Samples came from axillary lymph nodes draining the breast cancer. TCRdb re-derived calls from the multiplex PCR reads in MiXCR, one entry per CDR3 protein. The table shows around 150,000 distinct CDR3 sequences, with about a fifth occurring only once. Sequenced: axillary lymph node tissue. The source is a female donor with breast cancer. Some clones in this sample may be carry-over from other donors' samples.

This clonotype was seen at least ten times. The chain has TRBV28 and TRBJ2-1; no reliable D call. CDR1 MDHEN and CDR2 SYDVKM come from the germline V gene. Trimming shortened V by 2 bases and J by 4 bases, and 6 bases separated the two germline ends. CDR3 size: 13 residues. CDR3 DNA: TGTGCCAGCAGTTTAGCCTTGTACAATGAGCAGTTCTTC. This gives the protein CASSLALYNEQFF.

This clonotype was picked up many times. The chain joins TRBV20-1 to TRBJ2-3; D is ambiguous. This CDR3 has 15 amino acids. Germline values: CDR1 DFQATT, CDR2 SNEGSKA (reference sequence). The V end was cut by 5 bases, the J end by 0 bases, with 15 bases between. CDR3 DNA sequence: TGCAGTGCTCTTGGACCGACGAAAAGCACAGATACGCAGTATTTT. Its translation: CSALGPTKSTDTQYF.

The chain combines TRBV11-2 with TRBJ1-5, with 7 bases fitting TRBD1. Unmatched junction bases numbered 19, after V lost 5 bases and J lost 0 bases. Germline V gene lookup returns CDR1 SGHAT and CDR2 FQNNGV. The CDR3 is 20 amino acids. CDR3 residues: CASSPIKPQGHGYSNQPQHF. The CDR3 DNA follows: TGTGCCAGCAGCCCTATAAAGCCACAGGGGCACGGATATAGCAATCAGCCCCAGCATTTT.

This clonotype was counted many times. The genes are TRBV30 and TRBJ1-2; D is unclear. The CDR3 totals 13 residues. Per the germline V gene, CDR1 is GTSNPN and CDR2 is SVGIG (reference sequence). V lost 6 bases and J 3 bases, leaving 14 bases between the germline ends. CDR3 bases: TGTGCCTGTGCCCCCCACGGATACTATGGCTACACCTTC. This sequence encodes CACAPHGYYGYTF.

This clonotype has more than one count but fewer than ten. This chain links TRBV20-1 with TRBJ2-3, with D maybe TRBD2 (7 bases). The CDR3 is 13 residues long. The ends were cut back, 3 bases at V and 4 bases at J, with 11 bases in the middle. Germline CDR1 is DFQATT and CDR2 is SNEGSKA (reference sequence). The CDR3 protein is CSASTGGPDTQYF. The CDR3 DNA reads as TGCAGTGCTAGCACCGGGGGGCCAGATACGCAGTATTTT.

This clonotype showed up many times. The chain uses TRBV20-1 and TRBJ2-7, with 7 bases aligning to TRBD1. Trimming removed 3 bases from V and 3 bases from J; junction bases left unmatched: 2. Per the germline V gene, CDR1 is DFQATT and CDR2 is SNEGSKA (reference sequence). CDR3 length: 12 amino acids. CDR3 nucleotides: TGCAGTGCTAGGGGGGACAGCTACGAGCAGTACTTC. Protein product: CSARGDSYEQYF.

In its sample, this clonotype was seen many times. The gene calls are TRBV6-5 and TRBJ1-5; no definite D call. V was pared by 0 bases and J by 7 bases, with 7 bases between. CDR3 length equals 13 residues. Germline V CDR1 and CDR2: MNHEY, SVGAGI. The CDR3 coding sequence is TGTGCCAGCAGTTACTCGAACGGCCAGCCCCAGCATTTT. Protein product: CASSYSNGQPQHF.

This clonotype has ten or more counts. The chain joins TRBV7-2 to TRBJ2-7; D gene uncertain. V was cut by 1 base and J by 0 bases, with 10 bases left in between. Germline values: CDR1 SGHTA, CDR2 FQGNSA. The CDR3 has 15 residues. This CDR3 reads CASSLGGQDSYEQYF. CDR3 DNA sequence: TGTGCCAGCAGCTTAGGAGGTCAGGACTCCTACGAGCAGTACTTC.

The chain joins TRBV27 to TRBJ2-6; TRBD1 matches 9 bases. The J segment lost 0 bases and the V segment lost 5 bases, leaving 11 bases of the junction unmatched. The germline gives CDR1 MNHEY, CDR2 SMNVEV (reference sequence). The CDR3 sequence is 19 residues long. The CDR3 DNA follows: TGTGCCAGCAGTCTGGGACAGGGTTTTCTAGGCTCTGGGGCCAACGTCCTGACTTTC. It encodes CASSLGQGFLGSGANVLTF.

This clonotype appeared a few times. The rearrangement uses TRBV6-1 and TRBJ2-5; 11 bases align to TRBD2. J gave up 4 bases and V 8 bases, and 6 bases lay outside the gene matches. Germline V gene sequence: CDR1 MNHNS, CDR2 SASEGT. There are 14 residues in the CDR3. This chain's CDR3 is CASLAGGPGETQYF. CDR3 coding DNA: TGTGCCAGCTTAGCGGGAGGGCCGGGAGAGACCCAGTACTTC.

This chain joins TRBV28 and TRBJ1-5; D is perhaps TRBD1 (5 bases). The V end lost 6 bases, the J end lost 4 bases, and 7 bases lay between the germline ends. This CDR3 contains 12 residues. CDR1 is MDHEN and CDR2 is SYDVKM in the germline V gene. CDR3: CASRGGNQPQHF. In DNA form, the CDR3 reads TGTGCCAGCAGGGGGGGTAATCAGCCCCAGCATTTT.

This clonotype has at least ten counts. CDR3 sequence reads: CASSFGTSGRATDTQYF. The DNA for the CDR3 is TGTGCCAGCAGCTTCGGGACTAGCGGGAGGGCCACAGATACGCAGTATTTT. The V call is TRBV11-1, the J call TRBJ2-3; TRBD2 agrees at 16 bases. V shed 3 bases and J 2 bases; nucleotides not matched to a gene: 2. Germline assignment: CDR1 SGHAT and CDR2 FQDESV (reference sequence). This CDR3 is 17 amino acids long.

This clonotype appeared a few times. The CDR3 here is CASSVGRSYNEQFF. CDR3 DNA sequence: TGTGCCAGCAGTGTGGGTCGGTCCTACAATGAGCAGTTCTTC. The chain has TRBV2 and TRBJ2-1, with D hard to call. CDR1 SNHLY and CDR2 FYNNEI come from the germline V gene. The CDR3 extends over 14 amino acids. Trimming took 4 bases from V and 1 from J, leaving 8 bases between them.

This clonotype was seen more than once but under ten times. In nucleotides, the CDR3 is TGTGCCAGCAGTTTACGGACTAGCGCTTCCACGCAGTATTTT. This gives the protein CASSLRTSASTQYF. The chain uses TRBV28 and TRBJ2-3; 9 bases match TRBD2. This CDR3 spans 14 amino acids. The V gene end was trimmed by 2 bases and the J gene end by 9 bases; junction bases not matched to a gene: 6. Germline CDR1 MDHEN, CDR2 SYDVKM.

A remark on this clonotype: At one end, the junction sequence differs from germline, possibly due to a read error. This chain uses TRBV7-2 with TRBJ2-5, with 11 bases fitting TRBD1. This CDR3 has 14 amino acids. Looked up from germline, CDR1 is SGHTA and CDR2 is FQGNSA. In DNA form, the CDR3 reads TGTGCCGGCAGTCCTGGACAGGGGGCGGAGACCCAGTACTTC. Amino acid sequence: CAGSPGQGAETQYF.

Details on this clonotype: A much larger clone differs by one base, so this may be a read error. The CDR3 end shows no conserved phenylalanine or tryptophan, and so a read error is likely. The CDR3 sequence: CASSQDLAGAETQYL. The CDR3 bases are TGTGCCAGCAGCCAAGATCTAGCGGGAGCGGAGACCCAGTACCTC. The chain links TRBV4-2 to TRBJ2-5; 10 nucleotides match TRBD2. J was trimmed by 5 bases and V by 0 bases; bases with no gene match: 3. The CDR3 spans 15 residues. Germline lookup yields CDR1 LGHNA and CDR2 YNFKEQ.

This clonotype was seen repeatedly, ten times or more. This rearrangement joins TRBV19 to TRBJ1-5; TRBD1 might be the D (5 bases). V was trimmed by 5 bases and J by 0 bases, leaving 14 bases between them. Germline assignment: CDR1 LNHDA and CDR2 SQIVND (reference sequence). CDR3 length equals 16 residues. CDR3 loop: CASSPNRGYSNQPQHF. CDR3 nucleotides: TGTGCCAGTAGTCCTAACCGGGGCTATAGCAATCAGCCCCAGCATTTT.

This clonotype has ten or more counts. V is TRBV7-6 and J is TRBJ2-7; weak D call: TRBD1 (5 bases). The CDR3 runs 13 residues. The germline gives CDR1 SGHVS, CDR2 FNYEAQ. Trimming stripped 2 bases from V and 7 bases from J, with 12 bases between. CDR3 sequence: CASSLLQGGEQYF. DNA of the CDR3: TGTGCCAGCAGCTTACTTCAGGGTGGGGAGCAGTACTTC.

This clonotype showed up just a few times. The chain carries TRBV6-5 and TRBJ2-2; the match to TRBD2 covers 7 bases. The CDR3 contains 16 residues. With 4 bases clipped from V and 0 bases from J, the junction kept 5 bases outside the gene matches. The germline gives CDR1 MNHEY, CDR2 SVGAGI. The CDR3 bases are TGTGCCAGCAGTTCCCCAGCGGGACCGAACACCGGGGAGCTGTTTTTT. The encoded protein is CASSSPAGPNTGELFF.

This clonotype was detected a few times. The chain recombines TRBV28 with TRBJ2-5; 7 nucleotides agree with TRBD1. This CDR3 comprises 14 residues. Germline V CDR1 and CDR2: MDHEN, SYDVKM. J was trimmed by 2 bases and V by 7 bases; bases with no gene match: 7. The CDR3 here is CASNSDRLQETQYF. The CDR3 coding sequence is TGTGCCAGCAATTCGGACAGGTTACAAGAGACCCAGTACTTC.

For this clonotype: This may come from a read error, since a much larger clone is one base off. In nucleotides, the CDR3 is TGTGCCAGCAGTCCCTGGACAGGGCACAATGAGCAGTTCTTC. Translated: CASSPWTGHNEQFF. The rearrangement links TRBV25-1 to TRBJ2-1, with 8 bases fitting TRBD1. Germline lookup yields CDR1 MGHDK and CDR2 SYGVNS. CDR3 length equals 14 residues. The V gene end was trimmed by 5 bases and the J gene end by 5 bases; junction bases not matched to a gene: 5.

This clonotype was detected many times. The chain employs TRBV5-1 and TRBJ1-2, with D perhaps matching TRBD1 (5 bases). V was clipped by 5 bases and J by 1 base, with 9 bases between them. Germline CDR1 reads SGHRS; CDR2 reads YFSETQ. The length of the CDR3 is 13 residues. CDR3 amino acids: CASRPTVNYGYTF. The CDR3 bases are TGCGCCAGCAGGCCGACAGTTAACTATGGCTACACCTTC.

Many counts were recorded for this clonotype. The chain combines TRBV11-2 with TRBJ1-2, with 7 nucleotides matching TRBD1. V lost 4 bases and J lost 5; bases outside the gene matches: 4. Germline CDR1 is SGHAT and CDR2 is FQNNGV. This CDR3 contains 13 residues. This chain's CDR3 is CASSSGGGYGYTF. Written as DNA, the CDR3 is TGTGCCAGCAGCTCAGGGGGAGGATATGGCTACACCTTC.

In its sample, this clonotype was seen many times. CDR3 residues: CASVREDNEQFF. The CDR3 DNA is TGTGCCAGCGTGCGGGAGGACAATGAGCAGTTCTTC. The gene calls are TRBV2 and TRBJ2-1; the match to TRBD2 covers 8 bases. In germline, CDR1 is SNHLY, CDR2 FYNNEI. This CDR3 has 12 residues. V was pared by 8 bases and J by 5 bases, with 2 bases of the junction left unmatched.